These 3 T cell receptor beta chains share one sample of origin, sequenced in a study of CD8+ T cells in alopecia areata. Once RNA had been extracted, it was reverse transcribed into cDNA to act as the sequencing template. Using immunoSEQ multiplex PCR, the repertoire was profiled, and TCRdb retains in-frame clones only, with some absent. The table shows about 120,000 clones, with less than 70% occurring only once. The sample comprised CD4+ T cells sorted from blood. These receptors were collected from a human donor in good health.

With regard to this clone: At the DNA level, this CDR3 is encoded by other sequences in the same sample as well. The genes are TRBV29-1 and TRBJ1-2; 7 nucleotides align to TRBD1. Trimming took 5 bases from V and 2 from J; bases not matched to a gene: 2. CDR3 size: 12 residues. Looked up from germline, CDR1 is SQVTM and CDR2 is ANQGSEA. In DNA form, the CDR3 reads TGCAGCGTTAGGGACAGCAACTATGGCTACACCTTC. Protein product: CSVRDSNYGYTF.

This clone showed up just a few times. V and J are TRBV29-1 and TRBJ1-1, with unresolved D. Germline loops: CDR1 SQVTM, CDR2 ANQGSEA. The CDR3 extends over 12 amino acids. V lost 5 bases and J lost 4, with 11 bases in between. Written as DNA, the CDR3 is TGCAGCGTTCGTTCTTCTCTCACTGAAGCTTTCTTT. Encoded protein: CSVRSSLTEAFF.

The chain combines TRBV10-3 with TRBJ1-5, with 9 nucleotides matching TRBD1. CDR1 is ENHRY, CDR2 SYGVKD, per germline. J was trimmed by 5 bases and V by 0 bases; bases with no gene match: 2. The CDR3 runs to 15 residues. In DNA form, the CDR3 reads TGTGCCATCAGTGAGTCTGGACAGGGGTATCAGCCCCAGCATTTT. Translating it yields CAISESGQGYQPQHF.